The rows below give T cell receptor beta chains drawn from one sample of a study of T-cell memory formation after mild COVID-19. MiXCR, run by TCRdb on the 5' RACE reads, gives a single entry per CDR3 protein. The sample yields more than 400,000 distinct CDR3 sequences, around a sixth seen once. The sequenced sample consisted of PBMCs or a T cell subset sorted from them (not recorded which). The receptors shown here come from an adult woman who had mild COVID-19 (a few samples of this study predate the infection). Cell type and time point are not known. The CDR3 runs from the conserved cysteine through the conserved F or W. D genes are given only for firm matches.

d_gene | j_gene | v_gene | CDR3aa
NA | TRBJ2-2 | TRBV5-6 | CASSDPKKTGPGELFF
TRBD1 | TRBJ2-3 | TRBV24-1 | CATSDLRGQSSTDTQYF
NA | TRBJ2-6 | TRBV11-2 | CASSPGKALGANVLTF
NA | TRBJ1-1 | TRBV6-5 | CASSYGRGTLGFF
TRBD1 | TRBJ2-6 | TRBV30 | CAWSPLGGSGANVLTF
TRBD2 | TRBJ2-1 | TRBV7-3 | CASSSLGAGGLYEQFF
NA | TRBJ2-6 | TRBV4-1 | CASSPTGFSGANVLTF
TRBD1 | TRBJ1-5 | TRBV24-1 | CATSDPGTGWWPQHF
NA | TRBJ2-3 | TRBV6-5 | CASSYSNTIRTDTQYF
NA | TRBJ2-5 | TRBV2 | CASSDRALQETQYF
NA | TRBJ1-1 | TRBV4-3 | CASSQDLMADVQAFF
TRBD1 | TRBJ2-3 | TRBV20-1 | CSARPGQDYTDTQYF
NA | TRBJ1-1 | TRBV10-3 | CAIREGGGTEAFF
NA | TRBJ2-7 | TRBV20-1 | CSAPRSQGGKWEQYF
NA | TRBJ1-5 | TRBV21-1 | CASSKVDKGGKPQHF
TRBD1 | TRBJ2-1 | TRBV5-5 | CASSLGQGFYNEQFF
TRBD1 | TRBJ1-2 | TRBV12-3/TRBV12-4 | CASSKLPGQGNYGYTF
NA | TRBJ2-5 | TRBV12-3/TRBV12-4 | CASSLSLANYQETQYF
NA | TRBJ2-2 | TRBV11-2 | CASSPWTWELFF
TRBD1 | TRBJ1-5 | TRBV6-1 | CASSTRDRGAQPQHF
NA | TRBJ2-7 | TRBV5-1 | CASSLVDLPGEQYF
NA | TRBJ2-3 | TRBV20-1 | CSASRGLGTDTQYF
NA | TRBJ1-6 | TRBV5-1 | CAISLFADSLGSPLHF